This TCR beta chain was sequenced in a study of blood T cell repertoires in COVID-19. Study in general: Whether acute or convalescent, the COVID-19 samples came from the United States, Italy and Spain.

The V gene end was trimmed by 5 bases and the J gene end by 4 bases; junction bases not matched to a gene: 6. This CDR3 is built from 15 residues. Germline V gives CDR1 SGHTA, CDR2 FQGTGA. Data came from immunoSEQ multiplex PCR; TCRdb stores just in-frame clones and leaves some out. The sample lists about 180,000 clones; around nine tenths were seen once. Sequencing used peripheral blood. The V and J genes are TRBV7-3 and TRBJ1-2, with 11 bases fitting TRBD1. The sequence was collected from a man aged 55 to 70 with COVID-19, enrolled during active disease. CDR3 protein: CASSPGTGGSYGYTF. CDR3 coding DNA: TGTGCCAGCAGCCCCGGGACAGGGGGTAGCTATGGCTACACCTTC.